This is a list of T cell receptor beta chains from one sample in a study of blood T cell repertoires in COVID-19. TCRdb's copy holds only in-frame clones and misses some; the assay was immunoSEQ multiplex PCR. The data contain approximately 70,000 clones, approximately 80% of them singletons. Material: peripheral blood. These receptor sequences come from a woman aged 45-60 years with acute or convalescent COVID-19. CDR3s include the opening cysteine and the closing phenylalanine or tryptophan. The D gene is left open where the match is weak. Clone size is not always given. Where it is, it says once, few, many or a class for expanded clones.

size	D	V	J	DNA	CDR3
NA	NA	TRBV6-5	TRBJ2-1	TGTGCCAGCAGTTACTCCTTTGGAGACAATGAGCAGTTCTTC	CASSYSFGDNEQFF
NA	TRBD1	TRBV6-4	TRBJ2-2	TGTGCCAGCAGTTCCGGGACAGGGGGCGCGAACACCGGGGAGCTGTTTTTT	CASSSGTGGANTGELFF
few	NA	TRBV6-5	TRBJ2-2	TGTGCCAGCAGAACCGGGACTTACAACACCGGGGAGCTGTTTTTT	CASRTGTYNTGELFF
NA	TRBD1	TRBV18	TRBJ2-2	TGTGCCAGCTCACCCGACAGGGGGCCCACCGGGGAGCTGTTTTTT	CASSPDRGPTGELFF
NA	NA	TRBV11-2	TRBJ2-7	TGTGCCAGCAGCTTACGACTAGTTGGCGAGCAGTACTTC	CASSLRLVGEQYF
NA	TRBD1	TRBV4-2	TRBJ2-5	TGTGCCAGCAGCCAGGGCGGACAGGGGGCGTCAGAGACCCAGTACTTC	CASSQGGQGASETQYF
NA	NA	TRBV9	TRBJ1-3	TGTGCCAGCAGCGACAGCTCTGGAAACACCATATATTTT	CASSDSSGNTIYF
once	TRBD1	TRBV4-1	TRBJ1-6	TGCGCCAGCAGCCAAGATGGGCCGGGACAGGGGATCTCACCCCTCCACTTT	CASSQDGPGQGISPLHF
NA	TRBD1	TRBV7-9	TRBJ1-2	TGTGCCAGCAGCCCTCAGATAGGGGGCTTACTCTATGGCTACACCTTC	CASSPQIGGLLYGYTF
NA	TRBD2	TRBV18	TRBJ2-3	TGTGCCAGCTCACCAACAGCGGGGGTTCCGGATACGCAGTATTTT	CASSPTAGVPDTQYF
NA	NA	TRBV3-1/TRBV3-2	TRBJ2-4	TGTGCCAGCAGCCAAGGTTTGGCCTTCCTAGCCAAAAACATTCAGTACTTC	CASSQGLAFLAKNIQYF
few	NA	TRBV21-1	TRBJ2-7	TGTGCCAGCAGCAAATTGGCTAGCGGGAGGTCGAGGGAGCAGTACTTC	CASSKLASGRSREQYF
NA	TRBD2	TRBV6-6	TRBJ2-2	TGTGCCAGCAGGGAGCGGGGGGGGACGGGATACGGGGAGCTGTTTTTT	CASRERGGTGYGELFF
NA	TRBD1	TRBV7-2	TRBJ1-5	TGTGCCAGCAGTTGGACAGGGGGCCAGCCCCAGCATTTT	CASSWTGGQPQHF
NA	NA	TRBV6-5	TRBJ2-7	TGTGCCAGCAGCCGACTCAGTTCGTACGAGCAGTACTTC	CASSRLSSYEQYF
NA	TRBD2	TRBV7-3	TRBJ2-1	TGTGCCAGCAGCTTAGAAGCCTTAGCGGGATTTGGAAATGAGCAGTTCTTC	CASSLEALAGFGNEQFF